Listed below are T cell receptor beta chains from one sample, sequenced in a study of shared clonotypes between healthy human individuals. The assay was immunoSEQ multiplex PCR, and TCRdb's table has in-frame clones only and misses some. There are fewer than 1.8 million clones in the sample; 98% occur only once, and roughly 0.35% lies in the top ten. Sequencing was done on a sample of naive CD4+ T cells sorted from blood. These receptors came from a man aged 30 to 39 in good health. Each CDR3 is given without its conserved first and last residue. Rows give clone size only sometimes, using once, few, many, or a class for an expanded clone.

CDR3aa: ASSKTNTGELF
v_gene: TRBV6-6
abundance: .

CDR3aa: ASSLLGDYNEQF
v_gene: TRBV28
abundance: once

CDR3aa: ASSRIRTATGELF
v_gene: TRBV28
abundance: .

CDR3aa: ASSPIWRSQYNEQF
v_gene: TRBV18
abundance: .

CDR3aa: ASSFRDRDLHEQY
v_gene: TRBV27
abundance: .

CDR3aa: ASSANGGYNEQF
v_gene: TRBV6-5
abundance: .

CDR3aa: ASTGRESITEAF
v_gene: TRBV2
abundance: .

CDR3aa: ASSYTRDREAF
v_gene: TRBV6-5
abundance: .

CDR3aa: ASSSNRAGETQY
v_gene: TRBV5-1
abundance: .

CDR3aa: SVSRAGGEKLF
v_gene: TRBV29-1
abundance: .

CDR3aa: ASSLVRYEQY
v_gene: TRBV11-2
abundance: .

CDR3aa: ASSPVAAATNEKLF
v_gene: TRBV18
abundance: .

CDR3aa: ASSKSGTLAGDDYEQY
v_gene: TRBV21-1
abundance: .

CDR3aa: SAGGRLGSYEQY
v_gene: TRBV29-1
abundance: once

CDR3aa: ASSRLAGGLSTDTQY
v_gene: TRBV5-1
abundance: .

CDR3aa: ASSTYYEQY
v_gene: TRBV7-2
abundance: .

CDR3aa: ASSLYSNQPQH
v_gene: TRBV5-1
abundance: .

CDR3aa: ASCRRNQPQH
v_gene: TRBV19
abundance: .

CDR3aa: ASTRARGLNNEQF
v_gene: TRBV6-5
abundance: .

CDR3aa: ASSQGVIYEQY
v_gene: TRBV28
abundance: .

CDR3aa: ASRREIGELF
v_gene: TRBV6-5
abundance: .

CDR3aa: ASSRTGGIYEQY
v_gene: TRBV5-1
abundance: .

CDR3aa: ASSRGQFHSNQPQH
v_gene: TRBV27
abundance: .

CDR3aa: ASSWGTGRLNEKLF
v_gene: TRBV5-1
abundance: .

CDR3aa: ASSREFSGTQY
v_gene: TRBV7-2
abundance: once

CDR3aa: SAAGLVYNEQF
v_gene: TRBV29-1
abundance: .

CDR3aa: ASSPSRFDRQETQY
v_gene: TRBV27
abundance: .

CDR3aa: ASSLQGGTEAF
v_gene: TRBV5-1
abundance: .

CDR3aa: TSSHWSAGGNTGELF
v_gene: TRBV1
abundance: .

CDR3aa: ASSPMINQPQH
v_gene: TRBV6-4
abundance: .

CDR3aa: ASSATTGGPYEQY
v_gene: TRBV10-2
abundance: .

CDR3aa: ASTAQGYGYT
v_gene: TRBV2
abundance: .

CDR3aa: ASSKAKDRQETQY
v_gene: TRBV21-1
abundance: .

CDR3aa: ASSVGQNYEQY
v_gene: TRBV9
abundance: .

CDR3aa: ASRDLSYEQY
v_gene: TRBV2
abundance: .

CDR3aa: ASSDQGREYEQY
v_gene: TRBV2
abundance: .

CDR3aa: ASSQGKTSGAWADTQY
v_gene: TRBV4-3
abundance: .

CDR3aa: ASSPRIMRDEQY
v_gene: TRBV5-1
abundance: .

CDR3aa: ASSVGRTKNTEAF
v_gene: TRBV2
abundance: .

CDR3aa: ASSFRGDYPYEQY
v_gene: TRBV27
abundance: .

CDR3aa: ASSRAGQGNTGELF
v_gene: TRBV11-2
abundance: once

CDR3aa: ASSLDRVTYNEQF
v_gene: TRBV7-2
abundance: .

CDR3aa: ASSPQGRYEQY
v_gene: TRBV27
abundance: .

CDR3aa: ASRGAGSSYEQY
v_gene: TRBV28
abundance: .

CDR3aa: ASSPTWVSDTQY
v_gene: TRBV5-6
abundance: .

CDR3aa: ASSQLRRGRAGAQGHTQY
v_gene: TRBV2
abundance: .

CDR3aa: ASSLLMGQGMYGYT
v_gene: TRBV27
abundance: .

CDR3aa: ATSRDRTGGNQPQH
v_gene: TRBV15
abundance: .

CDR3aa: AISESRGDTEAF
v_gene: TRBV10-3
abundance: .

CDR3aa: ASSLGVLSGANVLT
v_gene: TRBV5-1
abundance: .

CDR3aa: SGGYNEQF
v_gene: TRBV29-1
abundance: .

CDR3aa: ASSVGGRAYYNEQF
v_gene: TRBV9
abundance: .